This TCR beta chain was captured in a study of cytomegalovirus exposure and HLA in healthy donors. Turning to this clone: An end of the junction differs from the germline gene, which may be a read error. Other nucleotide sequences from this sample produce the same CDR3.

The primer mix had 60 Vbeta and 13 Jbeta primers. Assay used: immunoSEQ multiplex PCR; TCRdb lists only in-frame clones, some missing. The sample lists about 150,000 clones; almost 80% were seen once. CDR3 length: 11 residues. Germline CDR1 and CDR2: SGHNT and YYREEE (reference sequence). The TCR comes from a woman aged 35 to 49 in good health and CMV-seropositive. Sequencing was carried out using PBMCs. The rearrangement uses TRBV5-4 and TRBJ2-1; D might be TRBD2 (5 bases). The chain's CDR3 is CASSGHNEQFF. DNA of the CDR3: TGCGCCAGCAGCGGCCACAATGAGCAGTTCTTC.